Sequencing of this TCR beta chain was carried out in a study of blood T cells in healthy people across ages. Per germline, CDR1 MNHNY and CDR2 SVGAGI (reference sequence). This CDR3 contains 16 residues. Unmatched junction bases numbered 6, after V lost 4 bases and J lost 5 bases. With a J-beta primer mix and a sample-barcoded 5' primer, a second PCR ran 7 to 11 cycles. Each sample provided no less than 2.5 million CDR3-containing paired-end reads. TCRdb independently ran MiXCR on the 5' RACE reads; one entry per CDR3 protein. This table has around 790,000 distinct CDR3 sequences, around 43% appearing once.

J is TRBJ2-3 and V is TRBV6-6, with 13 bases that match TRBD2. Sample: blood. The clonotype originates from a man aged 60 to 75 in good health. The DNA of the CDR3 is TGTGCCAGCAGTTGGCCCACTAGCGGGGGGGAAGATACGCAGTATTTT. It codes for CASSWPTSGGEDTQYF.